This is a list of T cell receptor beta chains from one sample in a study of T cells in Graves' hyperthyroidism and ophthalmopathy. Via MiXCR, TCRdb re-called the multiplex PCR reads, giving one row per CDR3 protein. The data show approximately 360,000 distinct CDR3 sequences, just under 25% seen once. Input material: blood. These receptors were taken from a middle-aged man with Graves' hyperthyroidism. Each CDR3 is given with its conserved first and last residue. Each record gives: clone size, V gene, J gene, D gene, CDR3 length, CDR3 protein, CDR3 DNA. D genes are given only for firm matches. The size entry is marked missing in some rows and otherwise reads once, few, many or a size class.

clone size: .
V gene: TRBV24-1
J gene: TRBJ2-3
D gene: .
CDR3 length: 15
CDR3 protein: CATSDRAGHTDTQYF
CDR3 DNA: TGTGCCACCAGTGATCGAGCAGGACACACAGATACGCAGTATTTT

clone size: .
V gene: TRBV28
J gene: TRBJ2-7
D gene: TRBD1
CDR3 length: 14
CDR3 protein: CASSSLGQGHEQYF
CDR3 DNA: TGTGCCAGCAGTTCCTTGGGACAGGGACACGAGCAGTACTTC

clone size: once
V gene: TRBV6-1
J gene: TRBJ2-5
D gene: .
CDR3 length: 13
CDR3 protein: CASSETGAETQYF
CDR3 DNA: TGTGCCAGCAGTGAAACGGGAGCGGAGACCCAGTACTTC

clone size: .
V gene: TRBV5-1
J gene: TRBJ1-4
D gene: .
CDR3 length: 15
CDR3 protein: CASSQRTAENEKLFF
CDR3 DNA: TGCGCCAGCTCTCAGAGGACAGCAGAGAATGAAAAACTGTTTTTT

clone size: .
V gene: TRBV29-1
J gene: TRBJ2-7
D gene: TRBD2
CDR3 length: 17
CDR3 protein: CSVEAPLGGVNIYEQYF
CDR3 DNA: TGCAGCGTTGAAGCCCCCTTGGGGGGGGTAAACATATACGAGCAGTACTTC

clone size: .
V gene: TRBV18
J gene: TRBJ1-2
D gene: TRBD1
CDR3 length: 14
CDR3 protein: CASSPGTETYGYTF
CDR3 DNA: TGTGCCAGCTCACCAGGGACAGAAACTTATGGCTACACCTTC

clone size: .
V gene: TRBV20-1
J gene: TRBJ1-5
D gene: .
CDR3 length: 15
CDR3 protein: CSATTGSFSNQPQHF
CDR3 DNA: TGCAGTGCCACGACAGGTTCGTTTAGCAATCAGCCCCAGCATTTT

clone size: .
V gene: TRBV9
J gene: TRBJ2-7
D gene: .
CDR3 length: 13
CDR3 protein: CASSVSGVGEQYF
CDR3 DNA: TGTGCCAGCAGCGTATCCGGGGTGGGTGAGCAGTACTTC

clone size: .
V gene: TRBV20-1
J gene: TRBJ1-3
D gene: TRBD1
CDR3 length: 13
CDR3 protein: CSAFGTGGNTIYF
CDR3 DNA: TGCAGTGCTTTCGGGACAGGGGGAAACACCATATATTTT

clone size: .
V gene: TRBV11-2
J gene: TRBJ1-2
D gene: TRBD1
CDR3 length: 14
CDR3 protein: CASSSGTGTRSMSF
CDR3 DNA: TGTGCCAGCAGCTCCGGGACAGGGACCAGAAGCATGTCCTTC

clone size: few
V gene: TRBV7-3
J gene: TRBJ2-1
D gene: .
CDR3 length: 14
CDR3 protein: CASSLTSGTNEQFF
CDR3 DNA: TGTGCCAGCAGCTTAACATCCGGGACTAATGAGCAGTTCTTC

clone size: .
V gene: TRBV5-1
J gene: TRBJ2-7
D gene: TRBD1
CDR3 length: 15
CDR3 protein: CASSSSGTGRYEQYF
CDR3 DNA: TGCGCCAGCAGCTCTTCCGGGACAGGGCGATACGAGCAGTACTTC

clone size: .
V gene: TRBV4-1
J gene: TRBJ2-1
D gene: TRBD1
CDR3 length: 18
CDR3 protein: CASSQDLGQGLSYNEQFF
CDR3 DNA: TGCGCCAGCAGCCAGGATCTTGGACAGGGCCTCTCCTACAATGAGCAGTTCTTC

clone size: .
V gene: TRBV6-1
J gene: TRBJ2-1
D gene: TRBD2
CDR3 length: 14
CDR3 protein: CASSEASGRNEQFF
CDR3 DNA: TGTGCCAGCAGTGAAGCGAGCGGGAGAAATGAGCAGTTCTTC

clone size: .
V gene: TRBV5-1
J gene: TRBJ2-5
D gene: TRBD2
CDR3 length: 15
CDR3 protein: CASSLGASGQETQYF
CDR3 DNA: TGCGCCAGCAGCTTGGGGGCTAGCGGCCAAGAGACCCAGTACTTC

clone size: .
V gene: TRBV28
J gene: TRBJ2-1
D gene: TRBD2
CDR3 length: 17
CDR3 protein: CASSLGTSGRARNEQFF
CDR3 DNA: TGTGCCAGCAGTTTAGGGACTAGCGGGAGGGCCCGTAATGAGCAGTTCTTC

clone size: many
V gene: TRBV11-1
J gene: TRBJ2-1
D gene: .
CDR3 length: 14
CDR3 protein: CASSFTVAYDEQFF
CDR3 DNA: TGTGCCAGCAGCTTTACCGTTGCTTACGATGAGCAGTTCTTC

clone size: .
V gene: TRBV5-6
J gene: TRBJ2-1
D gene: TRBD1
CDR3 length: 16
CDR3 protein: CASRWAGTGGLNEQFF
CDR3 DNA: TGTGCCAGCAGATGGGCGGGGACAGGGGGCTTGAATGAGCAGTTCTTC

clone size: .
V gene: TRBV5-1
J gene: TRBJ2-1
D gene: .
CDR3 length: 15
CDR3 protein: CASSLNRASYNEQFF
CDR3 DNA: TGCGCCAGCAGCTTAAACAGGGCTTCCTACAATGAGCAGTTCTTC

clone size: many
V gene: TRBV27
J gene: TRBJ2-7
D gene: .
CDR3 length: 12
CDR3 protein: CASSLSGMEQYF
CDR3 DNA: TGTGCCAGCAGTTTATCTGGAATGGAGCAGTACTTC

clone size: few
V gene: TRBV6-1
J gene: TRBJ1-5
D gene: .
CDR3 length: 14
CDR3 protein: CASSDRDENQPQHF
CDR3 DNA: TGTGCCAGCAGTGACAGGGATGAAAATCAGCCCCAGCATTTT

clone size: many
V gene: TRBV2
J gene: TRBJ2-1
D gene: .
CDR3 length: 14
CDR3 protein: CASTGDRSSREQFF
CDR3 DNA: TGTGCCAGCACAGGGGACCGAAGTTCGCGTGAGCAGTTCTTC

clone size: many
V gene: TRBV27
J gene: TRBJ2-5
D gene: .
CDR3 length: 15
CDR3 protein: CASSSAGSSWETQYF
CDR3 DNA: TGTGCCAGCAGTTCCGCAGGGTCTAGTTGGGAGACCCAGTACTTC

clone size: many
V gene: TRBV7-9
J gene: TRBJ2-7
D gene: TRBD2
CDR3 length: 13
CDR3 protein: CASRGTSVYEQYF
CDR3 DNA: TGTGCCAGCCGCGGGACTAGCGTCTACGAGCAGTACTTC

clone size: many
V gene: TRBV6-1
J gene: TRBJ1-4
D gene: .
CDR3 length: 21
CDR3 protein: CASSWPGTVNRRESTNEKLFF
CDR3 DNA: TGTGCCAGCAGTTGGCCCGGGACGGTAAATCGACGGGAGTCAACTAATGAAAAACTGTTTTTT

clone size: few
V gene: TRBV29-1
J gene: TRBJ1-2
D gene: .
CDR3 length: 12
CDR3 protein: CSVEFRGYGYTF
CDR3 DNA: TGCAGCGTTGAATTCAGGGGCTATGGCTACACCTTC

clone size: .
V gene: TRBV6-2/TRBV6-3
J gene: TRBJ2-7
D gene: TRBD2
CDR3 length: 14
CDR3 protein: CASSTGLAEAKQYF
CDR3 DNA: TGTGCCAGCAGTACCGGACTAGCGGAAGCAAAGCAGTACTTC

clone size: .
V gene: TRBV20-1
J gene: TRBJ2-1
D gene: TRBD1
CDR3 length: 15
CDR3 protein: CSARVTGGRYNEQFF
CDR3 DNA: TGCAGTGCTAGAGTCACAGGGGGCCGATACAATGAGCAGTTCTTC

clone size: few
V gene: TRBV5-1
J gene: TRBJ2-7
D gene: TRBD2
CDR3 length: 16
CDR3 protein: CASSLVAGGGTYEQYF
CDR3 DNA: TGCGCCAGCAGCTTGGTCGCGGGAGGGGGAACCTACGAGCAGTACTTC

clone size: .
V gene: TRBV20-1
J gene: TRBJ2-1
D gene: TRBD2
CDR3 length: 15
CDR3 protein: CSATDSGRAYNEQFF
CDR3 DNA: TGCAGTGCGACAGATAGCGGGAGGGCCTACAATGAGCAGTTCTTC

clone size: .
V gene: TRBV29-1
J gene: TRBJ2-3
D gene: TRBD1
CDR3 length: 13
CDR3 protein: CSVDRGEQDTQYF
CDR3 DNA: TGCAGCGTGGACAGGGGGGAACAAGATACGCAGTATTTT

clone size: .
V gene: TRBV3-1
J gene: TRBJ2-5
D gene: TRBD1
CDR3 length: 13
CDR3 protein: CATSHRGHETQYF
CDR3 DNA: TGTGCCACTAGCCACAGGGGGCACGAGACCCAGTACTTC

clone size: .
V gene: TRBV24-1
J gene: TRBJ2-3
D gene: TRBD2
CDR3 length: 16
CDR3 protein: CATSDLAGGRLDTQYF
CDR3 DNA: TGTGCCACCAGTGACCTAGCGGGAGGGCGTCTAGATACGCAGTATTTT

clone size: many
V gene: TRBV2
J gene: TRBJ2-1
D gene: .
CDR3 length: 15
CDR3 protein: CASSELWETHNEQFF
CDR3 DNA: TGTGCCAGCAGTGAACTGTGGGAGACCCACAATGAGCAGTTCTTC

clone size: .
V gene: TRBV11-3
J gene: TRBJ1-2
D gene: TRBD1
CDR3 length: 15
CDR3 protein: CASSRMGQGNYGYTF
CDR3 DNA: TGTGCCAGCAGCCGAATGGGACAGGGTAACTATGGCTACACCTTC

clone size: once
V gene: TRBV24-1
J gene: TRBJ2-1
D gene: TRBD2
CDR3 length: 17
CDR3 protein: CATSEGSLAGAYNEQFF
CDR3 DNA: TGTGCCACCAGTGAGGGGAGTCTAGCGGGAGCTTACAATGAGCAGTTCTTC

clone size: many
V gene: TRBV6-1
J gene: TRBJ1-5
D gene: TRBD1
CDR3 length: 15
CDR3 protein: CASSAGTGEVQPQHF
CDR3 DNA: TGTGCCAGCAGTGCCGGGACAGGGGAGGTCCAGCCCCAGCATTTT

clone size: .
V gene: TRBV5-1
J gene: TRBJ2-7
D gene: .
CDR3 length: 9
CDR3 protein: CASKYEQYF
CDR3 DNA: TGCGCCAGCAAGTACGAGCAGTACTTC

clone size: many
V gene: TRBV13
J gene: TRBJ2-5
D gene: .
CDR3 length: 13
CDR3 protein: CASSLKYQETQYF
CDR3 DNA: TGTGCCAGCAGCCTCAAGTACCAAGAGACCCAGTACTTC

clone size: .
V gene: TRBV12-3/TRBV12-4
J gene: TRBJ2-2
D gene: .
CDR3 length: 15
CDR3 protein: CASSQGVGRTGELFF
CDR3 DNA: TGTGCCAGCAGCCAGGGGGTGGGGAGGACCGGGGAGCTGTTTTTT

clone size: .
V gene: TRBV25-1
J gene: TRBJ2-7
D gene: TRBD2
CDR3 length: 13
CDR3 protein: CATGASGSYEQYF
CDR3 DNA: TGTGCCACCGGGGCTAGCGGGAGTTACGAGCAGTACTTC